These T cell receptor beta chains were read from a single sample in a study of blood T cell repertoires in COVID-19. Produced via immunoSEQ multiplex PCR; TCRdb's table is partial and in-frame only. The sample lists fewer than 80,000 clones; roughly 75% were seen once. Sequenced material: peripheral blood. These receptors originate from a human donor in a cohort sampled during active COVID-19. Both conserved end residues are part of each CDR3. Each record gives: D gene, J gene, clone size, V gene, CDR3 protein, CDR3 DNA. A D gene is named only where the DNA matches it firmly. Size tells how often a clone was seen (once, few, many) or the class of an expanded clone, and some rows leave it out.

d_call: TRBD1; j_call: TRBJ1-3; clone_size: NA; v_call: TRBV6-6; cdr3_aa: CASSRVGPDRFSGNTIYF; cdr3_nt: TGTGCCAGCAGCCGAGTGGGGCCGGACAGGTTCTCTGGAAACACCATATATTTT
d_call: NA; j_call: TRBJ2-7; clone_size: NA; v_call: TRBV3-1/TRBV3-2; cdr3_aa: CASSQDGLLEVYF; cdr3_nt: TGTGCCAGCAGCCAAGATGGACTTTTGGAAGTGTACTTC
d_call: NA; j_call: TRBJ1-6; clone_size: NA; v_call: TRBV2; cdr3_aa: CASSETRQANSPLHF; cdr3_nt: TGTGCCAGCAGTGAAACACGACAGGCTAATTCACCCCTCCACTTT
d_call: NA; j_call: TRBJ1-6; clone_size: few; v_call: TRBV6-1; cdr3_aa: CASSEASPTGSPLHF; cdr3_nt: TGTGCCAGCAGTGAAGCAAGCCCGACGGGGTCACCCCTCCACTTT
d_call: TRBD2; j_call: TRBJ2-1; clone_size: NA; v_call: TRBV7-6; cdr3_aa: CASSLASGREGEQFF; cdr3_nt: TGTGCCAGCAGCTTAGCCAGCGGGAGGGAGGGTGAGCAGTTCTTC
d_call: TRBD2; j_call: TRBJ2-7; clone_size: NA; v_call: TRBV6-2/TRBV6-3; cdr3_aa: CASSTGTSGKLVQQYF; cdr3_nt: TGTGCCAGCAGCACCGGGACTAGCGGGAAGCTTGTCCAGCAGTACTTC
d_call: NA; j_call: TRBJ1-2; clone_size: NA; v_call: TRBV28; cdr3_aa: CAITRGNYGYTF; cdr3_nt: TGTGCCATCACACGCGGAAACTATGGCTACACCTTC
d_call: TRBD1; j_call: TRBJ2-1; clone_size: NA; v_call: TRBV28; cdr3_aa: CASSSGQDYNEQFF; cdr3_nt: TGTGCCAGCAGTTCGGGACAGGATTACAATGAGCAGTTCTTC
d_call: NA; j_call: TRBJ2-5; clone_size: NA; v_call: TRBV6-5; cdr3_aa: CASTPGRVAQYF; cdr3_nt: TGTGCCAGCACACCGGGGAGAGTGGCCCAGTACTTC
d_call: TRBD2; j_call: TRBJ2-7; clone_size: NA; v_call: TRBV18; cdr3_aa: CASSPGGAGGEQYF; cdr3_nt: TGTGCCAGCTCACCAGGAGGGGCCGGGGGGGAGCAGTACTTC
d_call: TRBD1; j_call: TRBJ1-2; clone_size: NA; v_call: TRBV30; cdr3_aa: CAWRKQGIVGGYTF; cdr3_nt: TGTGCCTGGCGTAAACAGGGGATAGTAGGTGGCTACACCTTC
d_call: NA; j_call: TRBJ2-7; clone_size: NA; v_call: TRBV28; cdr3_aa: CASSFVRYYEQYF; cdr3_nt: TGTGCCAGCAGTTTTGTGCGGTACTACGAGCAGTACTTC
d_call: TRBD2; j_call: TRBJ2-7; clone_size: NA; v_call: TRBV11-2; cdr3_aa: CASSQRGAYEQYF; cdr3_nt: TGTGCCAGCAGCCAACGGGGGGCCTACGAGCAGTACTTC
d_call: NA; j_call: TRBJ1-2; clone_size: NA; v_call: TRBV7-8; cdr3_aa: CASSLVREGGGYTF; cdr3_nt: TGTGCCAGCAGCTTAGTAAGGGAAGGAGGGGGCTACACCTTC
d_call: TRBD1; j_call: TRBJ2-7; clone_size: NA; v_call: TRBV6-4; cdr3_aa: CASSDLGQISSYEQYF; cdr3_nt: TGTGCCAGCAGTGACTTGGGACAGATAAGCTCCTACGAGCAGTACTTC
d_call: TRBD1; j_call: TRBJ2-7; clone_size: NA; v_call: TRBV7-2; cdr3_aa: CASSPAGTGHGEQYF; cdr3_nt: TGTGCCAGCAGCCCGGCCGGGACAGGGCACGGCGAGCAGTACTTC
d_call: NA; j_call: TRBJ1-2; clone_size: NA; v_call: TRBV28; cdr3_aa: CASSPAVNYGYTF; cdr3_nt: TGTGCCAGCAGTCCGGCGGTTAACTATGGCTACACCTTC
d_call: NA; j_call: TRBJ1-2; clone_size: NA; v_call: TRBV5-4; cdr3_aa: CASSLGGNLNYGYTF; cdr3_nt: TGTGCCAGCAGCTTGGGAGGGAACCTTAACTATGGCTACACCTTC
d_call: TRBD1; j_call: TRBJ1-5; clone_size: NA; v_call: TRBV5-6; cdr3_aa: CASSIRDRGTAQPQHF; cdr3_nt: TGTGCCAGCAGCATCCGGGACAGGGGGACCGCTCAGCCCCAGCATTTT
d_call: NA; j_call: TRBJ1-2; clone_size: NA; v_call: TRBV12-3/TRBV12-4; cdr3_aa: CASSAEGYGYTF; cdr3_nt: TGTGCCAGCAGTGCGGAGGGCTATGGCTACACCTTC
d_call: NA; j_call: TRBJ1-2; clone_size: NA; v_call: TRBV7-2; cdr3_aa: CASSPNRLGPYGYTF; cdr3_nt: TGTGCCAGCAGCCCAAACAGGTTGGGGCCCTATGGCTACACCTTC
d_call: NA; j_call: TRBJ1-2; clone_size: NA; v_call: TRBV9; cdr3_aa: CASSARNWGYTF; cdr3_nt: TGTGCCAGCAGCGCCCGAAACTGGGGCTACACCTTC
d_call: TRBD2; j_call: TRBJ2-5; clone_size: once; v_call: TRBV28; cdr3_aa: CASSSQAAGEGGETQYF; cdr3_nt: TGTGCCAGCAGTTCCCAAGCCGCCGGGGAGGGTGGGGAGACCCAGTACTTC
d_call: TRBD1; j_call: TRBJ1-2; clone_size: NA; v_call: TRBV10-3; cdr3_aa: CAISEGQGDYGYTF; cdr3_nt: TGTGCCATCAGTGAAGGGCAGGGGGACTATGGCTACACCTTC
d_call: NA; j_call: TRBJ1-6; clone_size: NA; v_call: TRBV4-3; cdr3_aa: CASSQAGGLNSPLHF; cdr3_nt: TGCGCCAGCAGCCAAGCGGGGGGTCTCAATTCACCCCTCCACTTT
d_call: NA; j_call: TRBJ2-5; clone_size: NA; v_call: TRBV6-2/TRBV6-3; cdr3_aa: CASSRRDTPGTQYF; cdr3_nt: TGTGCCAGCAGTCGCCGGGACACCCCTGGGACCCAGTACTTC
d_call: NA; j_call: TRBJ1-3; clone_size: NA; v_call: TRBV10-3; cdr3_aa: CAITQGGTTGNTIYF; cdr3_nt: TGTGCCATCACCCAAGGGGGGACTACTGGAAACACCATATATTTT
d_call: NA; j_call: TRBJ1-1; clone_size: once; v_call: TRBV30; cdr3_aa: CAWSKNGESDFF; cdr3_nt: TGTGCCTGGAGTAAGAACGGAGAAAGTGATTTCTTT
d_call: NA; j_call: TRBJ2-6; clone_size: NA; v_call: TRBV19; cdr3_aa: CASRGYSGANVLTF; cdr3_nt: TGTGCCAGCAGGGGATACTCTGGGGCCAACGTCCTGACTTTC
d_call: NA; j_call: TRBJ1-1; clone_size: NA; v_call: TRBV7-3; cdr3_aa: CASSAKGGGYTEAFF; cdr3_nt: TGTGCCAGCAGCGCTAAAGGCGGGGGCTACACTGAAGCTTTCTTT
d_call: NA; j_call: TRBJ2-3; clone_size: NA; v_call: TRBV24-1; cdr3_aa: CATSDPLAGDTQYF; cdr3_nt: TGTGCCACCAGTGACCCCCTGGCGGGAGATACGCAGTATTTT
d_call: TRBD1; j_call: TRBJ1-2; clone_size: NA; v_call: TRBV19; cdr3_aa: CASRLQGAGYTF; cdr3_nt: TGTGCCAGTAGATTACAGGGGGCTGGCTACACCTTC
d_call: TRBD2; j_call: TRBJ2-3; clone_size: NA; v_call: TRBV5-1; cdr3_aa: CASTRGLADVRTDTQYF; cdr3_nt: TGCGCCAGCACCCGGGGACTAGCGGATGTACGCACAGATACGCAGTATTTT
d_call: TRBD1; j_call: TRBJ1-1; clone_size: NA; v_call: TRBV5-4; cdr3_aa: CASSLGGQGNTEAFF; cdr3_nt: TGTGCCAGCAGCTTGGGGGGACAGGGGAACACTGAAGCTTTCTTT
d_call: NA; j_call: TRBJ2-7; clone_size: NA; v_call: TRBV2; cdr3_aa: CASSVEGYEQYF; cdr3_nt: TGTGCCAGCAGTGTGGAGGGCTACGAGCAGTACTTC
d_call: NA; j_call: TRBJ1-1; clone_size: NA; v_call: TRBV5-1; cdr3_aa: CASSRGGTSPLGAFF; cdr3_nt: TGCGCCAGCAGCCGTGGTGGGACATCTCCTTTGGGAGCTTTCTTT
d_call: TRBD1; j_call: TRBJ1-2; clone_size: NA; v_call: TRBV18; cdr3_aa: CASSQMTGAGYTF; cdr3_nt: TGTGCCAGCTCACAGATGACAGGGGCCGGCTACACCTTC
d_call: NA; j_call: TRBJ1-1; clone_size: NA; v_call: TRBV5-1; cdr3_aa: CASRGGTTNTEAFF; cdr3_nt: TGCGCCAGCAGAGGGGGGACTACGAACACTGAAGCTTTCTTT
d_call: TRBD1; j_call: TRBJ2-3; clone_size: NA; v_call: TRBV24-1; cdr3_aa: CATSDQQGVHKDTQYF; cdr3_nt: TGTGCCACCAGTGATCAACAGGGGGTCCACAAAGATACGCAGTATTTT
d_call: TRBD2; j_call: TRBJ2-7; clone_size: NA; v_call: TRBV7-9; cdr3_aa: CASSFSGSGTYEQYF; cdr3_nt: TGTGCCAGCAGCTTTAGCGGGAGTGGGACCTACGAGCAGTACTTC
d_call: NA; j_call: TRBJ1-1; clone_size: NA; v_call: TRBV7-2; cdr3_aa: CASSLVRGNTEAFF; cdr3_nt: TGTGCCAGCAGCTTAGTTCGGGGGAACACTGAAGCTTTCTTT
d_call: NA; j_call: TRBJ2-7; clone_size: once; v_call: TRBV28; cdr3_aa: CASSKAGFAYEQYF; cdr3_nt: TGTGCCAGCAGCAAAGCGGGTTTTGCCTACGAGCAGTACTTC
d_call: NA; j_call: TRBJ2-7; clone_size: NA; v_call: TRBV27; cdr3_aa: CASSRGTGGYEQYF; cdr3_nt: TGTGCCAGCAGCCGGGGTACTGGCGGCTACGAGCAGTACTTC
d_call: TRBD1; j_call: TRBJ2-7; clone_size: NA; v_call: TRBV2; cdr3_aa: CATDRAAREQYF; cdr3_nt: TGTGCCACGGACAGGGCCGCTAGAGAGCAGTACTTC
d_call: NA; j_call: TRBJ2-3; clone_size: NA; v_call: TRBV12-3/TRBV12-4; cdr3_aa: CASEGGIQHF; cdr3_nt: TGTGCCAGCGAGGGCGGGATACAACATTTT
d_call: TRBD1; j_call: TRBJ1-2; clone_size: NA; v_call: TRBV29-1; cdr3_aa: CSVEKSGTVYGYTF; cdr3_nt: TGCAGCGTTGAAAAGTCCGGGACAGTCTATGGCTACACCTTC
d_call: TRBD2; j_call: TRBJ2-3; clone_size: NA; v_call: TRBV28; cdr3_aa: CASSGRDTQYF; cdr3_nt: TGTGCCAGCAGCGGGAGGGATACGCAGTATTTT
d_call: NA; j_call: TRBJ2-7; clone_size: NA; v_call: TRBV6-5; cdr3_aa: CATCGGTHYEQYF; cdr3_nt: TGTGCCACCTGTGGCGGGACTCACTACGAGCAGTACTTC
d_call: NA; j_call: TRBJ2-5; clone_size: NA; v_call: TRBV6-5; cdr3_aa: CASSLLGVSQETQYF; cdr3_nt: TGTGCCAGCAGCCTTCTGGGAGTGTCCCAAGAGACCCAGTACTTC
d_call: TRBD1; j_call: TRBJ1-6; clone_size: once; v_call: TRBV6-1; cdr3_aa: CASSDPGGISPLHF; cdr3_nt: TGTGCCAGCAGTGATCCAGGGGGAATTTCACCCCTCCACTTT